The 30 T cell receptor beta chains below all came from one sample that was sequenced in a study of blood T cell repertoires in COVID-19. Clones were sequenced by immunoSEQ multiplex PCR, and TCRdb holds only the in-frame ones, with some missing. Of about 320,000 clones in the sample, more than 90% were seen once. The source material was PBMCs or T cells enriched from blood (not recorded which). The receptors come from a young woman who had been exposed to COVID-19.

V is TRBV5-1 and J is TRBJ1-2, with 11 positions matching TRBD1. The germline CDR1 and CDR2 sequences are SGHRS and YFSETQ. The V segment lost 4 bases and the J segment 4 bases; nucleotides outside the gene matches: 6. The CDR3 length is 15 residues. The CDR3 nucleotides read TGCGCCAGCAGCAACCGGACAGGGGGCCCCTATGGCTACACCTTC. Translating it yields CASSNRTGGPYGYTF.

The genes are TRBV5-4 and TRBJ1-2, with TRBD1 matching 8 bases. Germline V gene lookup returns CDR1 SGHNT and CDR2 YYREEE (reference sequence). The CDR3 has 15 amino acids. With V trimmed by 8 bases and J by 0 bases, 9 bases remained unmatched. The CDR3 bases are TGTGCCAGTAGACAGGGGTCGATAGCTAACTATGGCTACACCTTC. It yields the protein CASRQGSIANYGYTF.

This chain joins TRBV13 and TRBJ2-7, with 7 positions matching TRBD2. Losses at the gene ends were 1 base for V and 2 bases for J; bases not matched to a gene: 8. The CDR3 extends over 16 amino acids. From germline, CDR1 is PRHDT and CDR2 FYEKMQ (reference sequence). CDR3 coding DNA: TGTGCCAGCAGCTTAGCGGGGGGTGGCGGGACCTACGAGCAGTACTTC. The encoded protein is CASSLAGGGGTYEQYF. Together with reference TRBV13 and TRBJ2-7, the CDR3 gives the full variable domain: AAGVIQSPRHLIKEKRETATLKCYPIPRHDTVYWYQQGPGQDPQFLISFYEKMQSDKGSIPDRFSAQQFSDYHSELNMSSLELGDSALYFCASSLAGGGGTYEQYFGPGTRLTVT.

The gene calls are TRBV5-1 and TRBJ2-7, with D possibly matching TRBD1 (6 bases). Germline lookup yields CDR1 SGHRS and CDR2 YFSETQ. The CDR3 length is 13 residues. CDR3 sequence (DNA): TGCGCGACCAGTCAGGGGTTTGCCTACGAGCAGTACTTC. Translated: CATSQGFAYEQYF.

The rearrangement joins TRBV24-1 to TRBJ1-3, with a possible D match to TRBD1 (6 bases). Between the trimmed V and J ends, which lost 7 bases and 2 bases, there was a span of 8 bases. Germline V CDR1 and CDR2: KGHDR, SFDVKD. The CDR3 extends over 13 amino acids. The DNA of the CDR3 is TGTGCCACCAGGGGGGCTCCTGGAAACACCATATATTTT. As protein: CATRGAPGNTIYF.

V gene TRBV19 combines with J gene TRBJ1-6; 8 nucleotides align to TRBD1. In germline, CDR1 is LNHDA, CDR2 SQIVND (reference sequence). V lost 5 bases and J lost 7; bases outside the gene matches: 7. The CDR3 sequence is 15 residues long. The CDR3 DNA is TGTGCCAGTAGTCCTTGGGACAGGCGAAATTCACCCCTCCACTTT. This translates into CASSPWDRRNSPLHF.

The rearrangement joins TRBV10-2 to TRBJ1-1, with 9 bases matching TRBD1. The CDR3 consists of 18 residues. V lost 2 bases and J lost 1; bases outside the gene matches: 11. Germline assignment: CDR1 WSHSY and CDR2 SAAADI. The CDR3 here is CASSETRDRAIRNTEAFF. DNA for the CDR3: TGCGCCAGCAGTGAGACCCGGGACAGGGCTATTCGGAACACTGAAGCTTTCTTT.

This clone was detected a few times. This sequence joins TRBV9 and TRBJ1-2; a weak D match, TRBD1 (5 bases). The CDR3 spans 14 residues. Between the trimmed V and J ends, which lost 0 bases and 7 bases, there was a span of 13 bases. CDR1 SGDLS and CDR2 YYNGEE come from the germline V gene. The CDR3 loop reads CASSVVQGVSGYTF. The CDR3 nucleotides read TGTGCCAGCAGCGTAGTGCAGGGTGTGAGTGGCTACACCTTC.

This clone was detected a few times. The rearrangement links TRBV10-3 to TRBJ2-2; the D is unclear. This CDR3 is 13 amino acids long. Trimming cost V 5 bases and J 1 base, with 5 bases left between them. CDR1 and CDR2 (germline): ENHRY, SYGVKD. The CDR3 loop reads CAISPRNTGELFF. In DNA, the CDR3 is TGTGCCATCAGTCCCAGGAACACCGGGGAGCTGTTTTTT.

This rearrangement joins TRBV6-1 to TRBJ1-2; 10 bases line up with TRBD1. This CDR3 is 16 amino acids long. Germline V gene data show CDR1 as MNHNS and CDR2 as SASEGT. V lost 2 bases to trimming and J lost 4 bases; unmatched junction nucleotides: 7. CDR3 nucleotide sequence: TGTGCCAGCAGTGAACCGGGGACAGGGGAAGGCTATGGCTACACCTTC. As protein: CASSEPGTGEGYGYTF.

The chain has TRBV5-5 and TRBJ1-5; D not resolved. V was clipped by 2 bases and J by 4 bases, with 10 bases between them. The CDR3 covers 14 residues. CDR1 is SGHKS, CDR2 YYEKEE, per germline (reference sequence). The CDR3 DNA reads TGTGCCAGCAGCTTAGGCTCAGGTAATCAGCCCCAGCATTTT. The encoded protein is CASSLGSGNQPQHF.

The chain carries TRBV2 and TRBJ1-2; 7 bases match TRBD1. Trimming at V came to 3 bases and at J to 2 bases, leaving 12 bases not matched to a gene. Germline V CDR1 and CDR2: SNHLY, FYNNEI. This CDR3 spans 17 amino acids. CDR3: CASSDTGTATSNYGYTF. CDR3 DNA sequence: TGTGCCAGCAGTGACACCGGGACAGCCACTTCAAACTATGGCTACACCTTC.

V gene TRBV28 combines with J gene TRBJ1-1; D unclear. Between the trimmed V and J ends, which lost 5 bases and 6 bases, there was a span of 13 bases. Per the germline V gene, CDR1 is MDHEN and CDR2 is SYDVKM. This CDR3 is built from 13 residues. This CDR3 reads CASSRLEVPEAFF. The CDR3 DNA reads TGTGCCAGCAGTCGTCTAGAGGTCCCTGAAGCTTTCTTT. Variable domain in full (rest from reference TRBV28 and TRBJ1-1): DVKVTQSSRYLVKRTGEKVFLECVQDMDHENMFWYRQDPGLGLRLIYFSYDVKMKEKGDIPEGYSVSREKKERFSLILESASTNQTSMYLCASSRLEVPEAFFGQGTRLTVV.

The chain has TRBV19 and TRBJ2-3, with a possible D match to TRBD2 (8 bases). V was trimmed by 7 bases and J by 5 bases, leaving 19 bases between them. In germline, CDR1 is LNHDA, CDR2 SQIVND (reference sequence). CDR3 length equals 15 residues. The CDR3 reads CASTITGGGGDTQYF. DNA for the CDR3: TGTGCCAGTACCATAACGGGAGGGGGCGGAGATACGCAGTATTTT.

The chain uses TRBV7-6 and TRBJ2-5; 10 bases map to TRBD1. The germline CDR1 and CDR2 sequences are SGHVS and FNYEAQ. J gave up 4 bases and V 6 bases, and 5 bases lay outside the gene matches. The length of the CDR3 is 14 residues. CDR3 sequence: CASSLTGGRETQYF. The CDR3 DNA sequence: TGTGCCAGCAGTTTGACAGGGGGCCGAGAGACCCAGTACTTC. The full variable domain, completed using reference TRBV7-6 and TRBJ2-5, is GAGVSQSPRYKVTKRGQDVALRCDPISGHVSLYWYRQALGQGPEFLTYFNYEAQQDKSGLPNDRFSAERPEGSISTLTIQRTEQRDSAMYRCASSLTGGRETQYFGPGTRLLVL.

The chain is built from TRBV6-5 and TRBJ1-1; the D gene is possibly TRBD1 (5 bases). Germline V gives CDR1 MNHEY, CDR2 SVGAGI. Deletions cut 4 bases from V and 1 base from J, with 13 bases between. The CDR3 has 15 amino acids. DNA of the CDR3: TGTGCCAGCAGTTCCTCAGGGCGGGGGAACACTGAAGCTTTCTTT. Its translation: CASSSSGRGNTEAFF.

The genes are TRBV24-1 and TRBJ2-2; 7 bases map to TRBD1. V lost 0 bases to trimming and J lost 0 bases; unmatched junction nucleotides: 0. From germline, CDR1 is KGHDR and CDR2 SFDVKD. The CDR3 sequence is 16 residues long. The CDR3 loop reads CATSDLQGANTGELFF. CDR3 in DNA: TGTGCCACCAGTGATTTGCAGGGGGCGAACACCGGGGAGCTGTTTTTT.

The chain recombines TRBV4-3 with TRBJ1-2; D possibly corresponds to TRBD1 (6 bases). V lost 0 bases to trimming and J lost 2 bases, with 13 bases between them. The CDR3 is 16 amino acids. CDR1 and CDR2 from the germline V gene are LGHNA and YSLEER. The CDR3 reads CASSQDWTARNYGYTF. The CDR3 DNA reads TGCGCCAGCAGCCAAGATTGGACAGCCAGGAACTATGGCTACACCTTC.

The chain uses TRBV2 and TRBJ1-3, with 7 bases identical to TRBD1. The CDR3 is 16 amino acids. The junction had 8 bases not matched to a gene; V was cut back by 6 bases and J by 0 bases. Germline V gives CDR1 SNHLY, CDR2 FYNNEI. The CDR3 is CASSHLNRGSGNTIYF. DNA for the CDR3: TGTGCCAGCAGCCACCTTAACAGGGGCTCTGGAAACACCATATATTTT.

This clone has only one observation. The CDR3 nucleotides read TGTGCCAGCAGCTCAGATAGCGGGGGGTTTTACGAGCAGTACTTC. Amino acid sequence: CASSSDSGGFYEQYF. The chain is built from TRBV7-2 and TRBJ2-7; 10 bases are a match to TRBD2. The CDR3 has 15 amino acids. CDR1 and CDR2 (germline): SGHTA, FQGNSA. The trim removed 4 bases at V and 4 bases at J, leaving 7 bases unmatched.

V usage is TRBV4-2 and J usage is TRBJ2-1, with 10 bases that match TRBD2. The CDR3 length is 17 residues. Per germline, CDR1 LGHNA and CDR2 YNFKEQ. V was clipped by 10 bases and J by 4 bases; unmatched bases: 16. This chain's CDR3 is CAIIAPRSGGDYNEQFF. The CDR3 nucleotides read TGTGCCATTATCGCCCCTCGGAGCGGGGGGGATTACAATGAGCAGTTCTTC.

The V and J genes are TRBV2 and TRBJ2-2; 8 bases are a match to TRBD1. CDR3 size: 16 residues. V lost 4 bases, J lost 3 bases, and 7 bases stayed unmatched. In germline, CDR1 is SNHLY, CDR2 FYNNEI. This CDR3 reads CASSVPGGLYTGELFF. The CDR3 DNA follows: TGTGCCAGCAGTGTTCCAGGGGGCTTGTACACCGGGGAGCTGTTTTTT.

This clone has more than one count but fewer than ten. The CDR3 sequence: CASSSHGGWTQYF. CDR3 DNA: TGTGCCAGCAGTTCACATGGAGGGTGGACCCAGTACTTC. This sequence joins TRBV6-6 and TRBJ2-5; D may be TRBD2 (6 bases). Trimming pared 4 bases from V and 7 bases from J, leaving 13 bases between. This CDR3 is built from 13 residues. Germline V CDR1 and CDR2: MNHNY, SVGAGI (reference sequence).

The chain has TRBV5-1 and TRBJ1-2, with D perhaps matching TRBD1 (5 bases). Germline V CDR1 and CDR2: SGHRS, YFSETQ. The V gene lost 3 bases and the J gene lost 4 bases, with 16 bases spanning the gap. This CDR3 region has 15 residues. The CDR3 nucleotides read TGCGCCAGCAGCTCCGATTCGAACAGGATCTATGGCTACACCTTC. Its translation is CASSSDSNRIYGYTF.

The chain couples TRBV27 to TRBJ1-6; D is unresolved. The CDR3 loop spans 15 amino acids. Trimming took 0 bases from V and 5 from J, leaving 8 bases between them. Looked up from germline, CDR1 is MNHEY and CDR2 is SMNVEV (reference sequence). The CDR3 DNA sequence: TGTGCCAGCAGTTTATCCCGCCAGAATAATTCACCCCTCCACTTT. Protein: CASSLSRQNNSPLHF.

On this clone: Other DNA sequences in the same sample also yield this CDR3. This CDR3 reads CASSLGHNEQFF. Written as DNA, the CDR3 is TGTGCCAGCAGTTTAGGGCACAATGAGCAGTTCTTC. The chain couples TRBV12-3 or TRBV12-4 to TRBJ2-1; the D is unclear. The ends were cut back, 1 base at V and 5 bases at J, with 3 bases in the middle. This CDR3 comprises 12 residues.

J is TRBJ2-3 and V is TRBV5-4; D may be TRBD2 (6 bases). With 4 bases removed from V and 5 bases from J, the gap between germline ends came to 14 bases. Germline CDR1 reads SGHNT; CDR2 reads YYREEE (reference sequence). The CDR3 runs 14 residues. CDR3 in amino acids: CASSRGTGGDTQYF. The CDR3 region has the DNA TGTGCCAGCAGCCGCGGGACCGGGGGAGATACGCAGTATTTT.

This chain uses TRBV13 with TRBJ1-3; TRBD1 matches at 9 bases. Germline V lookup: CDR1 PRHDT, CDR2 FYEKMQ (reference sequence). This CDR3 is 17 amino acids long. J lost 0 bases, V lost 4 bases, and 7 bases had no gene match. The CDR3 DNA reads as TGTGCCAGCAGCTCCCCCGGGACAGGGCGCTCTGGAAACACCATATATTTT. Amino acid sequence: CASSSPGTGRSGNTIYF.

This sequence joins TRBV5-6 and TRBJ2-6; D perhaps matches TRBD1 (6 bases). Trimming pared 2 bases from V and 1 base from J, leaving 7 bases between. This CDR3 is built from 15 residues. Germline CDR1 is SGHDT and CDR2 is YYEEEE. The DNA of the CDR3 is TGTGCCAGCAGCTTAGGGGGATCTGGGGCCAACGTCCTGACTTTC. It is translated as CASSLGGSGANVLTF. The full variable domain, with the rest looked up from reference TRBV5-6 and TRBJ2-6, is DAGVTQSPTHLIKTRGQQVTLRCSPKSGHDTVSWYQQALGQGPQFIFQYYEEEERQRGNFPDRFSGHQFPNYSSELNVNALLLGDSALYLCASSLGGSGANVLTFGAGSRLTVL.

This rearrangement joins TRBV7-9 to TRBJ1-6, with no clear D. Per the germline V gene, CDR1 is SEHNR and CDR2 is FQNEAQ (reference sequence). This CDR3 has 14 amino acids. The ends were cut back, 1 base at V and 3 bases at J, with 4 bases in the middle. CDR3 nucleotide sequence: TGTGCCAGCAGCTTAGAACACTATAATTCACCCCTCCACTTT. It is translated as CASSLEHYNSPLHF.